Below are 5 T cell receptor beta chains sequenced from a single sample in a study of cytomegalovirus exposure and HLA in healthy donors (dated by TCRdb to the late 2010s). The library was produced with the immunoSEQ multiplex PCR assay. The multiplex PCR relied on a mix of 60 forward primers for TCR Vbeta segments and 13 reverse primers for TCR Jbeta segments. TCRdb limited this immuneACCESS table to in-frame rearrangements with V and J called. A share of clones is missing; checked studies link under half to unresolved V genes, and the rest is unexplained. This sample holds tens of thousands of clones; 70% to 80% were observed only once. 3% of the sample goes to the ten largest clones. Sequenced material: PBMCs. Every receptor here comes from a man aged 50 or older in good health and CMV-seropositive.

This clone was picked up one time. J is TRBJ2-1 and V is TRBV10-3; 9 bases agree with TRBD1. CDR1 and CDR2 (germline): ENHRY, SYGVKD. The CDR3 extends over 14 amino acids. V shed 6 bases, J shed 5 bases, and the junction held 5 bases outside the gene matches. CDR3 protein: CAIRETGGHNEQFF. CDR3 DNA sequence: TGTGCCATCAGAGAGACAGGGGGACACAATGAGCAGTTCTTC.

The chain links TRBV9 to TRBJ2-2, with D tentatively TRBD1 (5 bases). Per the germline V gene, CDR1 is SGDLS and CDR2 is YYNGEE. The CDR3 spans 16 residues. V was cut by 0 bases and J by 2 bases, with 11 bases left in between. The CDR3 sequence: CASSVGGRVNTGELFF. In DNA form, the CDR3 reads TGTGCCAGCAGCGTAGGGGGCAGGGTAAACACCGGGGAGCTGTTTTTT.

A few counts support this clone. The rearrangement uses TRBV18 and TRBJ2-1; TRBD2 is a possible D gene (7 bases). Germline values: CDR1 KGHSH, CDR2 LQKENI. The CDR3 has 16 amino acids. Trimming stripped 3 bases from V and 10 bases from J, with 22 bases between. CDR3 sequence (DNA): TGTGCCAGCTCACCCTCACAGGGAGGGTTTTCATACGAGCAGTTCTTC. Amino acids: CASSPSQGGFSYEQFF. Using reference TRBV18 and TRBJ2-1 for the parts outside the CDR3, the full variable domain is NAGVMQNPRHLVRRRGQEARLRCSPMKGHSHVYWYRQLPEEGLKFMVYLQKENIIDESGMPKERFSAEFPKEGPSILRIQQVVRGDSAAYFCASSPSQGGFSYEQFFGPGTRLTVL.

The J gene is TRBJ2-3, the V gene TRBV27; D is ambiguous. Trimming took off 5 bases at V and 8 bases at J, with 23 bases between the two ends. The CDR3 consists of 16 residues. Per the germline V gene, CDR1 is MNHEY and CDR2 is SMNVEV (reference sequence). The CDR3 nucleotides read TGTGCCAGCAGTGACTCCCTCGCTAGACCCCCTGTTACGCAGTATTTT. Its translation is CASSDSLARPPVTQYF.

The J gene is TRBJ2-7, the V gene TRBV11-2; 8 positions match TRBD2. The CDR3 is 16 amino acids. Germline CDR1 SGHAT, CDR2 FQNNGV. Trimming at V came to 5 bases and at J to 4 bases, leaving 13 bases not matched to a gene. As DNA, the CDR3 is TGTGCCAGCAGCCCGGTTAGACGGGAGGGCTTTTACGAGCAGTACTTC. Translated, it gives CASSPVRREGFYEQYF.